One and the same sample provided the 17 T cell receptor beta chains below, sequenced in a study of cytomegalovirus exposure and HLA in healthy donors. The PCR employed 60 Vbeta primers together with 13 Jbeta primers. Sequencing was performed with immunoSEQ multiplex PCR; in TCRdb, only in-frame clones are kept and a portion is missing. The table lists roughly 90,000 clones, around 84% of them singletons. Sequenced sample: PBMCs. These TCRs come from a woman aged 40 to 50 in good health and CMV-seropositive.

The chain links TRBV27 to TRBJ1-2; D is uncertain. The CDR3 runs to 14 residues. The germline V gene encodes CDR1 MNHEY and CDR2 SMNVEV (reference sequence). Trimming removed 5 bases from V and 1 base from J, with 11 bases in between. The DNA for the CDR3 is TGTGCCAGCAGTAGATCGACTGGTAACTATGGCTACACCTTC. Protein: CASSRSTGNYGYTF.

The V call is TRBV7-9, the J call TRBJ1-5, with D perhaps TRBD1 (5 bases). The CDR3 extends over 17 amino acids. Germline V gene sequence: CDR1 SEHNR, CDR2 FQNEAQ (reference sequence). Trimming took off 1 base at V and 2 bases at J, with 15 bases between the two ends. The CDR3 DNA follows: TGTGCCAGCAGCTTAGGACAGATGGAGACTGGCAATCAGCCCCAGCATTTT. Translation gives CASSLGQMETGNQPQHF.

The chain joins TRBV11-3 to TRBJ2-1, with 11 bases matching TRBD1. The CDR3 loop spans 14 amino acids. CDR1 is SGHNT, CDR2 YENEEA, per germline. The V segment lost 5 bases and the J segment 8 bases; nucleotides outside the gene matches: 5. Written as DNA, the CDR3 is TGTGCCAGCAGCCGGGACAGGGGGGACGATGAGCAGTTCTTC. Encoded protein: CASSRDRGDDEQFF.

This clone was observed a few times. The gene calls are TRBV11-3 and TRBJ2-3; D might be TRBD2 (5 bases). The CDR3 length is 17 residues. V lost 4 bases and J 2 bases, leaving 19 bases between the germline ends. Germline V gene sequence: CDR1 SGHNT, CDR2 YENEEA. The CDR3 here is CASSSNWASLFTDTQYF. The CDR3 bases are TGTGCCAGCAGCTCAAATTGGGCTAGCCTGTTCACAGATACGCAGTATTTT.

In DNA form, the CDR3 reads TGTGCCAGCAGACGAACAGGGGCAGGTGAAGCTTTCTTT. Amino acid sequence: CASRRTGAGEAFF. The chain links TRBV19 to TRBJ1-1, with TRBD1 matching over 7 bases. This CDR3 is 13 amino acids long. Germline CDR1 reads LNHDA; CDR2 reads SQIVND (reference sequence). J gave up 7 bases and V 9 bases, and 11 bases lay outside the gene matches.

The genes are TRBV19 and TRBJ2-5; the D gene is possibly TRBD2 (7 bases). The end of the DNA aligns better with TRBJ2-7, so the J call may be wrong. In germline, CDR1 is LNHDA, CDR2 SQIVND (reference sequence). The CDR3 contains 16 residues. CDR3 protein: CASSIGAMGGGDEQYF. In nucleotides, the CDR3 is TGTGCCAGTAGTATTGGGGCCATGGGGGGGGGCGACGAGCAGTACTTC.

The V call is TRBV19, the J call TRBJ2-7, with D maybe TRBD1 (7 bases). CDR3 length: 15 amino acids. Trimming shortened V by 4 bases and J by 4 bases, and 17 bases separated the two germline ends. The V gene's germline CDR1 is LNHDA and CDR2 SQIVND (reference sequence). The CDR3 DNA follows: TGTGCCAGTAGTACAGGGGGATTAGGACTATACGAGCAGTACTTC. Protein: CASSTGGLGLYEQYF.

This chain connects TRBV21-1 to TRBJ2-5; TRBD2 reflects the table's D call only, with no check against the DNA. The J call is in doubt because the DNA end fits TRBJ2-7 better. TRBV21-1 is designated a pseudogene. The CDR3 spans 15 residues. CDR3 sequence: CATNKLAGGRYEQYF. The CDR3 nucleotides read TGTGCCACCAACAAACTAGCGGGAGGACGATACGAGCAGTACTTC.

The chain recombines TRBV7-2 with TRBJ2-7; 9 nucleotides line up with TRBD1. Trimming removed 5 bases from V and 6 bases from J; junction bases left unmatched: 11. This CDR3 is 15 amino acids long. CDR1 and CDR2 (germline): SGHTA, FQGNSA. CDR3: CASSKRQGGTGEQYF. CDR3 DNA: TGTGCCAGCAGCAAACGACAGGGGGGGACTGGCGAGCAGTACTTC. The full variable domain, in which reference TRBV7-2 and TRBJ2-7 provide the parts outside the CDR3, is GAGVSQSPSNKVTEKGKDVELRCDPISGHTALYWYRQSLGQGLEFLIYFQGNSAPDKSGLPSDRFSAERTGGSVSTLTIQRTQQEDSAVYLCASSKRQGGTGEQYFGPGTRLTVT.

V usage is TRBV19 and J usage is TRBJ2-1; 11 positions agree with TRBD1. The J segment lost 6 bases and the V segment lost 8 bases, leaving 6 bases of the junction unmatched. The length of the CDR3 is 14 residues. CDR1 and CDR2 (germline): LNHDA, SQIVND (reference sequence). CDR3: CASSDRGLINEQFF. CDR3 DNA: TGTGCCAGTTCGGACAGGGGGCTGATCAATGAGCAGTTCTTC. Supplemented by reference TRBV19 and TRBJ2-1, the full variable domain reads DGGITQSPKYLFRKEGQNVTLSCEQNLNHDAMYWYRQDPGQGLRLIYYSQIVNDFQKGDIAEGYSVSREKKESFPLTVTSAQKNPTAFYLCASSDRGLINEQFFGPGTRLTVL.

This clone was seen repeatedly, ten times or more. The chain joins TRBV7-9 to TRBJ2-1; the match to TRBD2 covers 12 bases. Germline CDR1 is SEHNR and CDR2 is FQNEAQ (reference sequence). The CDR3 runs 15 residues. V shed 4 bases, J shed 8 bases, and the junction held 6 bases outside the gene matches. As DNA, the CDR3 is TGTGCCAGCAGCTCTAGCGGGAGGGCCGTGGATGAGCAGTTCTTC. As protein: CASSSSGRAVDEQFF.

The genes are TRBV18 and TRBJ2-3; 9 positions match TRBD2. The CDR3 is made up of 16 amino acids. Per the germline V gene, CDR1 is KGHSH and CDR2 is LQKENI. Trimming took 6 bases from V and 6 from J; bases not matched to a gene: 13. Here the CDR3 DNA reads TGTGCCAGCTCGCAGAGGGGCAGCGGGAGGCCCGATACGCAGTATTTT. Protein product: CASSQRGSGRPDTQYF.

CDR3: CASSSGAYEQYF. CDR3 bases: TGTGCCAGCAGCTCGGGGGCCTACGAGCAGTACTTC. The rearrangement uses TRBV5-4 and TRBJ2-7; the D gene is possibly TRBD2 (6 bases). This CDR3 region has 12 residues. The ends were cut back, 3 bases at V and 2 bases at J, with 6 bases in the middle. The V gene's germline CDR1 is SGHNT and CDR2 YYREEE (reference sequence).

The chain carries TRBV7-9 and TRBJ1-4; D call uncertain. CDR3 length equals 14 residues. In germline, CDR1 is SEHNR, CDR2 FQNEAQ (reference sequence). V lost 3 bases and J lost 0, with 5 bases in between. The CDR3 nucleotides are TGTGCCAGCAGCTTGTCAGCAACTAATGAAAAACTGTTTTTT. It encodes CASSLSATNEKLFF.

The chain is built from TRBV19 and TRBJ1-5; 7 nucleotides match TRBD1. This CDR3 spans 15 amino acids. The ends lost 6 bases at V and 2 bases at J; junction bases unmatched: 7. The germline V gene encodes CDR1 LNHDA and CDR2 SQIVND (reference sequence). The CDR3 nucleotides are TGTGCCAGTAGCTACCTGACAGGGCGCAATCAGCCCCAGCATTTT. Translating gives CASSYLTGRNQPQHF.

This chain links TRBV29-1 with TRBJ1-2; D perhaps matches TRBD1 (6 bases). Trimming shortened V by 7 bases and J by 8 bases, and 17 bases separated the two germline ends. Looked up from germline, CDR1 is SQVTM and CDR2 is ANQGSEA. The CDR3 loop spans 12 amino acids. The CDR3 loop reads CSELQGVTGYTF. CDR3 bases: TGCAGCGAGCTACAGGGCGTCACGGGCTACACCTTC.

There are a few counts of this clone. The V and J genes are TRBV7-9 and TRBJ1-3; TRBD1 might be the D (5 bases). V lost 7 bases and J lost 1, with 11 bases in between. The CDR3 totals 14 residues. Germline CDR1 is SEHNR and CDR2 is FQNEAQ (reference sequence). The CDR3 nucleotides read TGTGCCAGCAACCCGTCAGGGTCTGGAAACACCATATATTTT. This sequence encodes CASNPSGSGNTIYF.